This T cell receptor (beta chain) emerged from a study of read filtering for tumor transcriptome and immune sequencing. Study-wide background: Mean patient age was 65.9 years, range roughly 47 to 90; 17 male, roughly 14 female. Broader study findings: Dropping single-read clonotypes raised IR-seq and RNA-seq shared-clonotype correlation. In IR-seq, single-read clonotypes were roughly 82% of clonotypes but approximately 3.5% of reads.

Molecular barcoded adaptors covering alpha/delta and beta/gamma chains were used on 400 ng RNA. Using its own MiXCR run on the reads, TCRdb lists one record per CDR3 protein. The table has more than 30,000 distinct CDR3 sequences, around a sixth seen once. This clonotype is deemed medium-sized. As yet, its antigen is unknown. V was pared by 1 base and J by 9 bases, with 6 bases of the junction left unmatched. This CDR3 has 15 residues. Germline V gives CDR1 SGHAT, CDR2 FQDESV (reference sequence). The sequenced material came from a population of CD138-negative cells sorted from bone marrow. The chain carries TRBV11-1 and TRBJ2-1; 10 nucleotides agree with TRBD2. The sequence was collected from a donor aged 40 or over with multiple myeloma. The CDR3 bases are TGTGCCAGCAGCTTAGGAGCGGGAGGGCCGATTGAGCAGTTCTTC. It translates to CASSLGAGGPIEQFF.